This is a list of T cell receptor beta chains from one sample in a study of shared clonotypes between healthy human individuals. Clones were sequenced by immunoSEQ multiplex PCR, and TCRdb holds only the in-frame ones, with some missing. The sample holds about 2.3 million clones, around 92% seen once. The sequenced material came from naive CD4+ T cells from PBMCs. The receptors here all came from a man between 18 and 35 years old in good health. Some clones in this sample may be carry-over from other donors' samples. Both conserved end residues are part of each CDR3. D genes are given only for firm matches. Clone size is shown for a subset of rows, as once, few, many or a class of expanded clone.

clone_size: NA
d_call: NA
v_call: TRBV4-3
j_call: TRBJ2-3
cdr3_nt: TGCGCCAGCAGCCAAGATGGCGGAAACACAGATACGCAGTATTTT
cdr3_aa: CASSQDGGNTDTQYF

clone_size: NA
d_call: TRBD2
v_call: TRBV7-2
j_call: TRBJ2-2
cdr3_nt: TGTGCCAGCAGCTTAGCTCGACTAGCGGGCACCGGGGAGCTGTTTTTT
cdr3_aa: CASSLARLAGTGELFF

clone_size: NA
d_call: NA
v_call: TRBV5-4
j_call: TRBJ2-5
cdr3_nt: TGTGCCAGCAGCCTCGACGAGGTGCGGTCTGAACGAGAGACCCAGTACTTC
cdr3_aa: CASSLDEVRSERETQYF

clone_size: NA
d_call: NA
v_call: TRBV28
j_call: TRBJ2-7
cdr3_nt: TGTGCCAGCAGTTTAAACGAGCAGTACTTC
cdr3_aa: CASSLNEQYF

clone_size: NA
d_call: NA
v_call: TRBV7-2
j_call: TRBJ1-5
cdr3_nt: TGTGCCAGCAGCTTGACTAACCCGAATCAGCCCCAGCATTTT
cdr3_aa: CASSLTNPNQPQHF

clone_size: NA
d_call: NA
v_call: TRBV18
j_call: TRBJ2-1
cdr3_nt: TGTGCCAGCTCACCACTCGTTTCGGGGGCTGGTGAGCAGTTCTTC
cdr3_aa: CASSPLVSGAGEQFF

clone_size: once
d_call: TRBD2
v_call: TRBV2
j_call: TRBJ2-2
cdr3_nt: TGTGCCAGCACCGGGACTAGCGGGAGTACCGGGGAGCTGTTTTTT
cdr3_aa: CASTGTSGSTGELFF

clone_size: NA
d_call: NA
v_call: TRBV7-3
j_call: TRBJ2-2
cdr3_nt: TGTGCCAGCAGCTCGCATTTGGTCGGGAACACCGGGGAGCTGTTTTTT
cdr3_aa: CASSSHLVGNTGELFF

clone_size: NA
d_call: NA
v_call: TRBV9
j_call: TRBJ1-3
cdr3_nt: TGTGCCAGCAGCGGGGACGCCAACTCTGGAAACACCATATATTTT
cdr3_aa: CASSGDANSGNTIYF

clone_size: NA
d_call: NA
v_call: TRBV6-1
j_call: TRBJ1-5
cdr3_nt: TGTGCCAGCAGTGAAGCTTGGTGGGGCAATCAGCCCCAGCATTTT
cdr3_aa: CASSEAWWGNQPQHF

clone_size: NA
d_call: NA
v_call: TRBV7-8
j_call: TRBJ2-5
cdr3_nt: TGTGCCAGCAGCTCAGAGACAGGACACCAAGAGACCCAGTACTTC
cdr3_aa: CASSSETGHQETQYF

clone_size: NA
d_call: NA
v_call: TRBV15
j_call: TRBJ1-4
cdr3_nt: TGTGCCACCAGCAGAGAAAGCGGGCGGACTAATGAAAAACTGTTTTTT
cdr3_aa: CATSRESGRTNEKLFF

clone_size: NA
d_call: NA
v_call: TRBV5-1
j_call: TRBJ1-4
cdr3_nt: TGCGCCAGCAGCTTTGGCCAACAGGCCGAAAAACTGTTTTTT
cdr3_aa: CASSFGQQAEKLFF